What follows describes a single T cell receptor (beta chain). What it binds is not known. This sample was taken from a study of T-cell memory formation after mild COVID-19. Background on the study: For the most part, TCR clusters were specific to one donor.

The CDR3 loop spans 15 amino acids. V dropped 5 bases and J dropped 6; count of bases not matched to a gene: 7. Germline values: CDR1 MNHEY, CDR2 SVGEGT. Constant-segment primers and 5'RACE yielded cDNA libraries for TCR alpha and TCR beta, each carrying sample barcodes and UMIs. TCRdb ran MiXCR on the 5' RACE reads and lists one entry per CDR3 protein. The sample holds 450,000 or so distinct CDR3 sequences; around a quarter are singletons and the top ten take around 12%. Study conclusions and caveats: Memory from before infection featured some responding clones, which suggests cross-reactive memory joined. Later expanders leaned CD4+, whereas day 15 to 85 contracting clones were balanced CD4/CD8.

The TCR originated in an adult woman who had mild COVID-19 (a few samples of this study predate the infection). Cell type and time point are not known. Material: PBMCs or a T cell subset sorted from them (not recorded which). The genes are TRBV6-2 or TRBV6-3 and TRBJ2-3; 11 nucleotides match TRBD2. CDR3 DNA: TGTGCCAGCAGTGACGGACTAGCGGGTGACGATACGCAGTATTTT. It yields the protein CASSDGLAGDDTQYF.